This TCR beta chain was found in a study of Ad26.COV2.S vaccination and SARS-CoV-2 variants (dated by TCRdb to the early 2020s). Regarding the study in general: Vaccine-arm donors came from COV1001, a multicentre, randomized, double-blind, placebo-controlled phase I-IIa trial of Ad26.COV2.S in healthy adults. Dosing of Ad26.COV2.S was intramuscular, at either 5x10^10 or 1x10^11 viral particles, delivered as one shot or as two shots spaced 56 days apart. TCRbeta repertoire sequencing was used to assess the specificity and breadth of SARS-CoV-2-reactive T cell receptors after Ad26.COV2.S vaccination. The TCR-sequenced set comprised around 30 samples: around 20 Ad26.COV2.S vaccine recipients, 5 placebo recipients and 8 SARS-CoV-2 convalescent individuals. Trial participants were randomized into five groups of five: low-dose or high-dose Ad26.COV2.S given once or twice, or placebo on both occasions. Investigators remained blinded to trial group allocation during experiments and outcome assessment.

What the authors observed across the whole study: Compared with placebo recipients, Ad26.COV2.S recipients showed higher spike-specific TCR breadth (P = 0.0014). After vaccination, substantial breadth of spike-specific CD8+ and CD4+ T cell responses was reported. The study was not powered to compare responses between vaccine doses or regimens. Comparable non-spike TCR breadth was observed between vaccine and placebo recipients, consistent with only spike being contained in the vaccine. It was noted by the authors that total T cell responses may have been underestimated by the TCR breadth and depth analyses.

Cut back by 6 bases and 2 bases, the V and J ends lie 11 bases apart. Spanning cysteine to phenylalanine, the CDR3 consists of 14 amino acids. Only CDR3 DNA remains: 42 bases, in frame from the first base. CDR1 and CDR2 were assigned from the germline V gene as SGHAT and FQNNGV. This specimen's treatment or condition label, interpreted: around 19 received Ad26.COV2.S at low or high dose, single or two shots; 5 received placebo; per-sample allocation not given. Repertoires of vaccine and placebo recipients were sequenced from samples collected on day 63 after the first injection. Cohort 1b enrolled around 23 adults aged 18-55 years at a single site in Boston, USA, between 29 July and 7 August 2020. Ad26.COV2.S was a replication-incompetent adenovirus type 26 vector that expressed a prefusion-stabilized SARS-CoV-2 spike protein derived from the original Wuhan strain. The immunoSEQ Assay was used to sequence TCRbeta CDR3 regions. After extraction, genomic DNA underwent amplification by bias-controlled multiplex PCR, followed by high-throughput sequencing. Per the source publication's procedure: Collapsing and filtering of sequences were performed to quantify the absolute abundance of each unique TCRbeta CDR3 region. T cell fraction was estimated by normalizing TCRbeta template counts to usable DNA, with usable DNA measured through amplification of reference genes found in all nucleated cells. Repertoire TCRs were annotated as SARS-CoV-2-specific by exact matching of V gene, CDR3 amino acid sequence and J gene to a known reactive TCR set. The reference SARS-CoV-2 TCR set was obtained from MIRA and was filtered for enrichment in COVID-19-positive ImmuneCODE repertoires, whereby public or cross-reactive TCRs were removed. Drawing on the MIRA antigens, annotated TCRs were analysed further at the level of specific ORF or position within ORF. Depth was the summed frequency of annotated unique rearrangements, while breadth was defined as annotated unique rearrangements over total unique productive rearrangements. Two-sided Wilcoxon rank-sum tests were used to compare TCR breadth between groups. The source is immuneACCESS, and TCRdb retained only in-frame sequences with V and J called. Part of the clones is not carried over; for the studies checked, unresolved V genes explain less than half of this, and the remainder is unexplained. The DNA gave D and trimming, while V, J and clone size come from that table. The sample contains approximately 410,000 clones, roughly 90% of them found a single time. The ten most abundant clones make up about 1.7% of the sample.

As for this clone: Its antigen has not been determined. Base qualities are missing; no much larger clone stands one base away.

The chain employs TRBV11-2 and TRBJ2-1, with a weak D call of TRBD2 (5 bases match). The sequence was obtained from a person between 18 and 59 years old who received the Ad26.COV2.S COVID-19 vaccine or a placebo. Sequencing used peripheral blood, obtained in a trial of Ad26.COV2.S vaccine versus placebo. The CDR3 protein is CASSSPRAYNEQFF. The DNA is TGTGCCAGCAGTTCCCCGAGGGCCTACAATGAGCAGTTCTTC. When the CDR3 is completed using the reference TRBV11-2 and TRBJ2-1 genes on either side, the full variable domain is EAGVAQSPRYKIIEKRQSVAFWCNPISGHATLYWYQQILGQGPKLLIQFQNNGVVDDSQLPKDRFSAERLKGVDSTLKIQPAKLEDSAVYLCASSSPRAYNEQFFGPGTRLTVL.